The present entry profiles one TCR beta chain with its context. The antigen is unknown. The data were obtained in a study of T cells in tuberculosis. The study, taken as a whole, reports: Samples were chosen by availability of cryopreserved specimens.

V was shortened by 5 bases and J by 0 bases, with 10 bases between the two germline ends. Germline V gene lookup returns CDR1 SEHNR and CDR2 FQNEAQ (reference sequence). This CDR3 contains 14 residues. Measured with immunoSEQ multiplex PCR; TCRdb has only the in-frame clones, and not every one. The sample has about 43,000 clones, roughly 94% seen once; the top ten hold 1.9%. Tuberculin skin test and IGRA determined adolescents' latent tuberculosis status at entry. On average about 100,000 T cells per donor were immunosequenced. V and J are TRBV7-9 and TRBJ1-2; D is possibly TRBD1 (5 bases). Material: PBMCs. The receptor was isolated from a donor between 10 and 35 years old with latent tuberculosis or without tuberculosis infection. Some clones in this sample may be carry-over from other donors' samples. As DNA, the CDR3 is TGTGCCAGCAGCCGCCCGGGGGCTAACTATGGCTACACCTTC. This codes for CASSRPGANYGYTF.